Shown below are 15 T cell receptor beta chains from a single sample sequenced in a study of T cells in Graves' hyperthyroidism and ophthalmopathy. Amplification yielded TCR beta CDR3 regions, with RNA transcripts as the source. During a first-round RT-PCR of the TCR CDR3, the HTBI primer set was used. One entry per CDR3 protein results from TCRdb running MiXCR on the multiplex PCR reads. The repertoire has fewer than 350,000 distinct CDR3 sequences, around 15% of them found once; the top ten carry over 25%. The sample consisted of blood. Every receptor here comes from a woman aged 45 to 65 with Graves' hyperthyroidism that later progressed to Graves' ophthalmopathy.

This clonotype was seen a handful of times. Being one base from a much bigger clone, this may be a read error. The chain recombines TRBV5-1 with TRBJ2-7; possible D gene TRBD2, 6 bases. This CDR3 has 13 amino acids. Per the germline V gene, CDR1 is SGHRS and CDR2 is YFSETQ. V was pared by 4 bases and J by 6 bases, with 14 bases between. The chain's CDR3 is CASSRELACEQYF. In DNA, the CDR3 is TGCGCCAGCAGCAGGGAACTAGCCTGCGAGCAGTACTTC.

The chain links TRBV5-1 to TRBJ1-4; no clear D. Germline V gene lookup returns CDR1 SGHRS and CDR2 YFSETQ. This CDR3 is built from 14 residues. Between the trimmed V and J ends, which lost 4 bases and 8 bases, there was a span of 15 bases. CDR3 in amino acids: CASSNMAGREKLFF. The CDR3 nucleotides are TGCGCCAGCAGCAATATGGCGGGGAGGGAAAAACTGTTTTTT.

The J gene is TRBJ2-3, the V gene TRBV24-1; possible D gene TRBD1, 7 bases. CDR1 and CDR2 (germline): KGHDR, SFDVKD. V shed 9 bases and J shed 4 bases, with 13 bases lying between them. This CDR3 has 13 residues. CDR3 coding DNA: TGTGCCACCCAGCCCAGGGGGGCAGATACGCAGTATTTT. Translated, it gives CATQPRGADTQYF.

This clonotype was detected many times. The chain couples TRBV20-1 to TRBJ1-5, with 9 bases that match TRBD1. CDR3 size: 15 residues. CDR1 and CDR2 (germline): DFQATT, SNEGSKA (reference sequence). V was clipped by 5 bases and J by 7 bases; unmatched bases: 12. The CDR3 DNA reads TGCAGTGCTGAAAAACAGGGGGCCAGAGAGCAGCCCCAGCATTTT. It codes for CSAEKQGAREQPQHF.

This clonotype was detected ten times or more. The chain couples TRBV7-3 to TRBJ1-2; D gene ambiguous. The CDR3 consists of 13 residues. Germline V lookup: CDR1 SGHTA, CDR2 FQGTGA. The germline V and J ends were trimmed by 1 base and 4 bases, with 7 bases remaining between them. The CDR3 DNA follows: TGTGCCAGCAGCTTAAGGTTCGGCTATGGCTACACCTTC. Translation gives CASSLRFGYGYTF.

This rearrangement joins TRBV2 to TRBJ2-5; a weak D match, TRBD2 (5 bases). In germline, CDR1 is SNHLY, CDR2 FYNNEI. V was trimmed by 4 bases and J by 5 bases, leaving 14 bases between them. The CDR3 length is 14 residues. CDR3 amino acids: CASSGAASRETQYF. The CDR3 bases are TGTGCCAGCAGTGGGGCGGCTAGCAGGGAGACCCAGTACTTC. The entire variable domain, with the rest obtained from reference TRBV2 and TRBJ2-5, is as follows: EPEVTQTPSHQVTQMGQEVILRCVPISNHLYFYWYRQILGQKVEFLVSFYNNEISEKSEIFDDQFSVERPDGSNFTLKIRSTKLEDSAMYFCASSGAASRETQYFGPGTRLLVL.

A few counts support this clonotype. The chain has TRBV4-1 and TRBJ1-2; possible D gene TRBD1, 5 bases. The CDR3 has 14 residues. V lost 4 bases and J lost 8, with 17 bases in between. Germline V gene sequence: CDR1 MGHRA, CDR2 YSYEKL. DNA of the CDR3: TGCGCCAGCAGCCCGGAGGGAACCTGGGGCGGCTACACCTTC. Protein: CASSPEGTWGGYTF.

The chain carries TRBV19 and TRBJ2-7; D is possibly TRBD1 or TRBD2 (5 bases each). Per germline, CDR1 LNHDA and CDR2 SQIVND (reference sequence). CDR3 length: 14 amino acids. V was cut by 5 bases and J by 6 bases, with 17 bases left in between. CDR3 in DNA: TGTGCCAGTAGTCGAGCGGACCTTGGGGGCGAGCAGTACTTC. As protein: CASSRADLGGEQYF.

This clonotype was seen only a few times. This chain connects TRBV19 to TRBJ1-2; 8 positions match TRBD1. This CDR3 is built from 14 residues. CDR1 is LNHDA, CDR2 SQIVND, per germline (reference sequence). The ends lost 3 bases at V and 2 bases at J; junction bases unmatched: 2. The CDR3 here is CASSMGTGNYGYTF. The CDR3 DNA follows: TGTGCCAGTAGTATGGGGACAGGAAACTATGGCTACACCTTC.

This clonotype was recorded at least ten times. The J gene is TRBJ2-7, the V gene TRBV16; D is perhaps TRBD1 (6 bases). Germline CDR1 is KGHSY and CDR2 is FQNENV. Trimming took 0 bases from V and 9 from J, leaving 15 bases between them. The CDR3 has 14 residues. The chain's CDR3 is CASSQSPQGKRQYF. CDR3 in DNA: TGTGCCAGCAGCCAATCACCACAGGGCAAGAGGCAGTACTTC. The variable domain in full, with the rest retrieved from reference TRBV16 and TRBJ2-7, is GEEVAQTPKHLVRGEGQKAKLYCAPIKGHSYVFWYQQVLKNEFKFLISFQNENVFDETGMPKERFSAKCLPNSPCSLEIQATKLEDSAVYFCASSQSPQGKRQYFGPGTRLTVT.

In its sample, this clonotype was seen many times. The CDR3 here is CASSHQNEQYF. The CDR3 nucleotides read TGTGCCAGCAGCCATCAGAACGAGCAGTACTTC. V usage is TRBV3-1 and J usage is TRBJ2-7; D is undetermined. The CDR3 runs 11 residues. Germline CDR1 and CDR2: LGHDT and YNNKEL (reference sequence). V lost 3 bases and J 5 bases, leaving 5 bases between the germline ends.

This clonotype occurred many times. The genes are TRBV10-3 and TRBJ1-5, with D unclear. CDR1 ENHRY and CDR2 SYGVKD come from the germline V gene. The CDR3 is 15 amino acids. The germline V and J ends were trimmed by 0 bases and 0 bases, with 6 bases remaining between them. CDR3 in DNA: TGTGCCATCAGTGAGTCAGCGTCTAGCAATCAGCCCCAGCATTTT. Translating gives CAISESASSNQPQHF.

This clonotype was recorded many times. The chain links TRBV29-1 to TRBJ2-5; 7 nucleotides agree with TRBD1. The junction had 7 bases not matched to a gene; V was cut back by 6 bases and J by 3 bases. Germline assignment: CDR1 SQVTM and CDR2 ANQGSEA. The CDR3 is made up of 13 amino acids. CDR3 in DNA: TGCAGCGTCCTAATGACAGGGAAAGAGACCCAGTACTTC. This gives the protein CSVLMTGKETQYF.

The rearrangement joins TRBV28 to TRBJ1-5; 7 bases fit TRBD1. V lost 3 bases, J lost 0 bases, and 8 bases stayed unmatched. The CDR3 length is 17 residues. Germline CDR1 reads MDHEN; CDR2 reads SYDVKM. The CDR3 protein is CASSFWDSIYSNQPQHF. In DNA, the CDR3 is TGTGCCAGCAGTTTCTGGGACAGTATCTATAGCAATCAGCCCCAGCATTTT.

Ten or more counts support this clonotype. The J gene is TRBJ2-7, the V gene TRBV2; 7 bases fit TRBD2. Germline V gene data show CDR1 as SNHLY and CDR2 as FYNNEI. With V trimmed by 9 bases and J by 5 bases, 10 bases remained unmatched. The CDR3 consists of 13 residues. The CDR3 loop is CASSTSPGHEQYF. The CDR3 DNA reads as TGTGCCAGTTCGACTAGCCCGGGGCACGAGCAGTACTTC.